What follows describes a single TCR beta chain. These data originate in a study of T cells in Graves' hyperthyroidism and ophthalmopathy. It was RNA transcripts that yielded the amplified TCR beta CDR3 regions. First-round RT-PCR targeting the TCR CDR3 was performed with the HTBI primer set. In TCRdb, the multiplex PCR reads were re-called with MiXCR into one record per CDR3 protein. The data contain a few hundred thousand distinct CDR3 sequences, 15% to 20% of them singletons. Germline values: CDR1 SNHLY, CDR2 FYNNEI. Germline trimming cut 5 bases from V and 3 bases from J; bases unmatched to any gene: 7. The CDR3 length is 15 residues.

The sample consisted of blood. The sequence was collected from a man aged 18 to 30 with Graves' ophthalmopathy. The chain employs TRBV2 and TRBJ2-1; 7 bases fit TRBD2. CDR3 in DNA: TGTGCCAGCAGTACTAGCGACCCAGTCTACAATGAGCAGTTCTTC. This sequence encodes CASSTSDPVYNEQFF.